A single sample is the source of the 28 T cell receptor beta chains below, sequenced in a study of cytomegalovirus exposure and HLA in healthy donors. It was with 60 Vbeta and 13 Jbeta primers that the PCR ran. TCRdb's copy holds only in-frame clones and misses some; the assay was immunoSEQ multiplex PCR. The sample has roughly 80,000 clones; about 75% are singletons. The specimen was PBMCs. These receptors all come from a man in his fifties or sixties in good health and CMV-seropositive.

J is TRBJ2-1 and V is TRBV11-1; 7 nucleotides match TRBD2. The germline V gene encodes CDR1 SGHAT and CDR2 FQDESV (reference sequence). This CDR3 has 15 residues. V lost 1 base, J lost 1 base, and 1 base stayed unmatched. The CDR3 region is CASSLEAGSYNEQFF. CDR3 nucleotides: TGTGCCAGCAGCTTAGAAGCGGGGTCCTACAATGAGCAGTTCTTC.

Written as DNA, the CDR3 is TGTGCCAGTAGCCTACAGGGGGGGTATGGCTACACCTTC. Its protein product is CASSLQGGYGYTF. The rearrangement uses TRBV19 and TRBJ1-2; 8 nucleotides align to TRBD1. The V segment lost 6 bases and the J segment 5 bases; nucleotides outside the gene matches: 5. This CDR3 has 13 amino acids. Germline V gives CDR1 LNHDA, CDR2 SQIVND (reference sequence).

The V and J genes are TRBV28 and TRBJ2-7; 7 bases are shared with TRBD2. Germline CDR1 reads MDHEN; CDR2 reads SYDVKM. V was pared by 4 bases and J by 2 bases, with 11 bases of the junction left unmatched. This CDR3 spans 16 amino acids. The CDR3 region is CASSSPPLADPYEQYF. The CDR3 DNA reads TGTGCCAGCAGTTCCCCCCCGCTAGCGGACCCCTACGAGCAGTACTTC.

V and J are TRBV4-1 and TRBJ2-1, with 14 bases identical to TRBD2. The ends lost 4 bases at V and 9 bases at J; junction bases unmatched: 5. This CDR3 has 15 amino acids. Per germline, CDR1 MGHRA and CDR2 YSYEKL. The CDR3 region is CASSLAGTSGSEQFF. The CDR3 bases are TGCGCCAGCAGCCTCGCCGGGACTAGCGGGAGTGAGCAGTTCTTC.

The chain employs TRBV6-6 and TRBJ2-3; perhaps TRBD2 as D (5 bases). Germline loops: CDR1 MNHNY, CDR2 SVGAGI (reference sequence). CDR3 size: 15 residues. V was pared by 1 base and J by 8 bases, with 16 bases between. CDR3 loop: CASSYLTAGWGTQYF. CDR3 nucleotides: TGTGCCAGCAGTTACTTAACGGCGGGTTGGGGTACGCAGTATTTT.

V gene TRBV7-8 combines with J gene TRBJ1-2; 8 bases align to TRBD1. CDR1 and CDR2 from the germline V gene are SGHVS and FQNEAQ. This CDR3 has 17 residues. V lost 2 bases to trimming and J lost 5 bases; unmatched junction nucleotides: 13. The CDR3 DNA reads as TGTGCCAGCAGCTTACTCGCCAGGGGGCCTTTACTATATGGCTACACCTTC. This gives the protein CASSLLARGPLLYGYTF.

This rearrangement joins TRBV7-9 to TRBJ2-2; tentatively, D is TRBD2 (6 bases). The V end was cut by 4 bases, the J end by 2 bases, with 8 bases between. There are 14 residues in the CDR3. Germline CDR1 and CDR2: SEHNR and FQNEAQ (reference sequence). The CDR3 protein is CASSSGLNTGELFF. Written as DNA, the CDR3 is TGTGCCAGCAGCTCGGGACTTAACACCGGGGAGCTGTTTTTT.

The chain couples TRBV4-1 to TRBJ2-5; D is perhaps TRBD2 (6 bases). V lost 1 base to trimming and J lost 5 bases, with 23 bases between them. From germline, CDR1 is MGHRA and CDR2 YSYEKL. The CDR3 runs 18 residues. The CDR3 loop reads CASSQAGIRGRAGETQYF. Here the CDR3 DNA reads TGCGCCAGCAGCCAAGCAGGAATCCGCGGCAGGGCGGGGGAGACCCAGTACTTC.

This chain connects TRBV6-6 to TRBJ2-1; 8 nucleotides align to TRBD2. Trimming removed 5 bases from V and 6 bases from J; junction bases left unmatched: 12. The CDR3 is 16 amino acids. The germline V gene has CDR1 MNHNY and CDR2 SVGAGI (reference sequence). The CDR3 is CASSLGEREISNEQFF. CDR3 DNA sequence: TGTGCCAGCAGTCTGGGGGAGCGGGAGATATCCAATGAGCAGTTCTTC.

The chain combines TRBV5-5 with TRBJ1-6, with 10 bases matching TRBD1. V lost 3 bases to trimming and J lost 8 bases; unmatched junction nucleotides: 2. The CDR3 runs 14 residues. The germline gives CDR1 SGHKS, CDR2 YYEKEE (reference sequence). The CDR3 here is CASSSTGGYSPLHF. DNA for the CDR3: TGTGCCAGCAGCTCGACAGGGGGCTATTCACCCCTCCACTTT.

This chain links TRBV27 with TRBJ1-1; D may be TRBD1 (6 bases). The V gene lost 1 base and the J gene lost 5 bases, with 23 bases spanning the gap. The CDR3 totals 18 residues. The germline V gene encodes CDR1 MNHEY and CDR2 SMNVEV (reference sequence). The CDR3 is CASSLYPTRGSGRTEAFF. Here the CDR3 DNA reads TGTGCCAGCAGTTTATACCCCACCAGGGGAAGTGGTAGAACTGAAGCTTTCTTT.

The V call is TRBV11-3, the J call TRBJ2-3; 11 positions agree with TRBD2. Losses at the gene ends were 2 bases for V and 6 bases for J; bases not matched to a gene: 4. The CDR3 length is 15 residues. In germline, CDR1 is SGHNT, CDR2 YENEEA. For the CDR3, the DNA is TGTGCCAGCAGCTTAAGGACTAGCGGGTCGGATACGCAGTATTTT. Translating gives CASSLRTSGSDTQYF.

The table lists this clone with a count of one. V usage is TRBV10-2 and J usage is TRBJ1-2, with TRBD1 matching 7 bases. CDR3 length equals 17 residues. With V trimmed by 6 bases and J by 8 bases, 21 bases remained unmatched. Germline CDR1 is WSHSY and CDR2 is SAAADI. CDR3 in amino acids: CASRGAERTGREVGYTF. The CDR3 bases are TGCGCCAGCAGGGGGGCTGAACGGACAGGACGAGAAGTGGGCTACACCTTC.

This sequence joins TRBV11-2 and TRBJ1-4; no reliable D call. V was trimmed by 1 base and J by 8 bases, leaving 26 bases between them. The germline V gene encodes CDR1 SGHAT and CDR2 FQNNGV. The CDR3 consists of 19 residues. CDR3 nucleotides: TGTGCCAGCAGCTTAGTTCGGGAAATGACGGCTCAGGAAGAGGAAAAACTGTTTTTT. Its translation: CASSLVREMTAQEEEKLFF. The full variable domain, completed using reference TRBV11-2 and TRBJ1-4, is EAGVAQSPRYKIIEKRQSVAFWCNPISGHATLYWYQQILGQGPKLLIQFQNNGVVDDSQLPKDRFSAERLKGVDSTLKIQPAKLEDSAVYLCASSLVREMTAQEEEKLFFGSGTQLSVL.

This clone has just a few counts. J is TRBJ2-7 and V is TRBV7-2; 11 bases are shared with TRBD2. Germline-derived CDR1 and CDR2 are SGHTA and FQGNSA. The junction had 6 bases not matched to a gene; V was cut back by 4 bases and J by 4 bases. This CDR3 region has 15 residues. The CDR3 reads CASSSWTSGLYEQYF. The CDR3 nucleotides are TGTGCCAGCAGCTCGTGGACTAGCGGGTTGTACGAGCAGTACTTC.

The genes are TRBV18 and TRBJ2-5; 8 positions match TRBD1. V lost 2 bases and J lost 4; bases outside the gene matches: 6. Germline loops: CDR1 KGHSH, CDR2 LQKENI. The CDR3 is 15 residues long. The CDR3 sequence: CASSPNQGAVETQYF. Written as DNA, the CDR3 is TGTGCCAGCTCACCAAATCAGGGGGCAGTAGAGACCCAGTACTTC. Full variable domain (outside the CDR3, taken from reference TRBV18 and TRBJ2-5): NAGVMQNPRHLVRRRGQEARLRCSPMKGHSHVYWYRQLPEEGLKFMVYLQKENIIDESGMPKERFSAEFPKEGPSILRIQQVVRGDSAAYFCASSPNQGAVETQYFGPGTRLLVL.

Note on this clone: One end of the junction does not line up with germline, which may come from a read error. The chain is built from TRBV7-7 and TRBJ2-5; 10 bases fit TRBD2. Germline CDR1 and CDR2: SSHAT and FNYEAQ (reference sequence). This CDR3 contains 17 residues. The CDR3 DNA sequence: TGTGCTAGCAGCTTAGGACTAGCGGCCCCAGGGCAAGAGACCCAGTACTTC. Translating it yields CASSLGLAAPGQETQYF.

The sample holds one count of this clone. The chain uses TRBV7-6 and TRBJ2-1; the D gene is possibly TRBD1 (6 bases). The V gene lost 5 bases and the J gene lost 1 base, with 9 bases spanning the gap. The CDR3 sequence is 14 residues long. Germline values: CDR1 SGHVS, CDR2 FNYEAQ. The CDR3: CASSVQGSYNEQFF. Written as DNA, the CDR3 is TGTGCCAGCAGCGTACAGGGATCCTACAATGAGCAGTTCTTC.

The chain couples TRBV27 to TRBJ2-3; D unresolved. Germline V gene lookup returns CDR1 MNHEY and CDR2 SMNVEV (reference sequence). This CDR3 has 12 residues. The ends were cut back, 6 bases at V and 5 bases at J, with 9 bases in the middle. The CDR3 loop is CASRAPGDTQYF. CDR3 in DNA: TGTGCCAGCAGGGCCCCGGGAGATACGCAGTATTTT.

This clone came up a few times. Mismatch with germline at one junction end may stem from a read error. The rearrangement uses TRBV7-9 and TRBJ2-1; 12 bases align to TRBD2. Germline V gene sequence: CDR1 SEHNR, CDR2 FQNEAQ (reference sequence). The CDR3 extends over 16 amino acids. The CDR3, as DNA: TGTTCCAGCAGCGGGACTAGCGGGTCCTCCTACAATGAGCAGTTCTTC. Residues: CSSSGTSGSSYNEQFF.

This clone was picked up a small number of times. V usage is TRBV4-1 and J usage is TRBJ1-2; 7 nucleotides match TRBD1. CDR3 size: 14 residues. V lost 1 base, J lost 6 bases, and 5 bases stayed unmatched. Looked up from germline, CDR1 is MGHRA and CDR2 is YSYEKL. In nucleotides, the CDR3 is TGCGCCAGCAGCCAAGTTTCAGGGGGACATGGCTACACCTTC. Translated: CASSQVSGGHGYTF.

This clone appeared a few times. This sequence joins TRBV4-1 and TRBJ2-7, with D maybe TRBD2 (5 bases). The CDR3 spans 17 residues. The germline V gene has CDR1 MGHRA and CDR2 YSYEKL. Trimming left V 4 bases short and J 0 bases short, with 19 bases between. CDR3 nucleotides: TGCGCCAGCAGCCCACTCTTTACTAGAATAGGCTCCTACGAGCAGTACTTC. Its translation: CASSPLFTRIGSYEQYF.

This clone has a single count. This sample includes further DNA sequences coding for the same CDR3. V gene TRBV5-1 combines with J gene TRBJ1-1; TRBD1 agrees at 7 bases. Looked up from germline, CDR1 is SGHRS and CDR2 is YFSETQ. CDR3 size: 14 residues. V lost 0 bases and J lost 4; bases outside the gene matches: 3. CDR3 in DNA: TGCGCCAGCAGCTTGGGACAGGGAGGCACTGAAGCTTTCTTT. Translated: CASSLGQGGTEAFF.

The J gene is TRBJ1-1, the V gene TRBV29-1; D call uncertain. This CDR3 has 14 residues. Germline-derived CDR1 and CDR2 are SQVTM and ANQGSEA. Trimming took 3 bases from V and 1 from J, leaving 12 bases between them. The chain's CDR3 is CSVDNDKSNTEAFF. DNA of the CDR3: TGCAGCGTTGACAATGACAAATCGAACACTGAAGCTTTCTTT.

Note on this clone: A junction end diverges from the germline sequence, so it may reflect a read error. The chain couples TRBV7-9 to TRBJ2-5; D unclear. This CDR3 contains 12 residues. CDR1 SEHNR and CDR2 FQNEAQ come from the germline V gene (reference sequence). The chain's CDR3 is CSSSPFPETQYF. The CDR3 DNA follows: TGTTCCAGCAGCCCTTTTCCCGAGACCCAGTACTTC.

This clone came up a few times. The rearrangement joins TRBV4-1 to TRBJ2-7, with TRBD2 identical over 8 bases. From germline, CDR1 is MGHRA and CDR2 YSYEKL. The CDR3 runs to 18 residues. J was trimmed by 2 bases and V by 0 bases; bases with no gene match: 12. The CDR3 coding sequence is TGCGCCAGCAGCCAAGAGCCCCCATCAGCGGGAGTCACCTACGAGCAGTACTTC. Protein: CASSQEPPSAGVTYEQYF.

The chain couples TRBV6-5 to TRBJ2-7; the match to TRBD2 covers 12 bases. V trimming: 6 bases; J trimming: 2 bases; junction bases outside the gene matches: 5. This CDR3 region has 15 residues. Germline CDR1 and CDR2: MNHEY and SVGAGI. The CDR3: CASRGGLAGTYEQYF. As DNA, the CDR3 is TGTGCCAGCAGGGGAGGACTAGCGGGGACCTACGAGCAGTACTTC.

The gene calls are TRBV5-6 and TRBJ2-7, with D perhaps TRBD2 (5 bases). The CDR3 length is 12 residues. V lost 6 bases to trimming and J lost 4 bases, with 11 bases between them. From germline, CDR1 is SGHDT and CDR2 YYEEEE. For the CDR3, the DNA is TGTGCCAGCACCGTTCGGGGATACGAGCAGTACTTC. Protein: CASTVRGYEQYF.